This T cell receptor beta chain was sequenced in a study of molecular identifiers for immune sequencing clone quantification. CDR1 and CDR2 from the germline V gene are MGHDK and SYGVNS. Trimming removed 8 bases from V and 6 bases from J, with 10 bases in between. The CDR3 has 12 amino acids. As previously described, bulk TCR libraries were made using listed TCR primers. TCRdb re-analysed the PCR reads in MiXCR, keeping a single row per CDR3 protein. Of some 320,000 distinct CDR3 sequences in the sample, roughly a fifth were seen once. There are many counts of this clonotype. The chain recombines TRBV25-1 with TRBJ2-2; D is possibly TRBD2 (5 bases). Specimen: naive CD8+ T cells from blood, with Jurkat cell RNA spiked in. Stated subset: FACS-sorted CD8+CD4-CCR7+CD45RA+ naive T cells. The sequence derives from a human donor in good health. Some libraries in this study had Jurkat cell RNA spiked in. In nucleotides, the CDR3 is TGTGCCAGCGCTGGAGGTGCCGGGGAGCTGTTTTTT. Its protein product is CASAGGAGELFF.